This TCR beta chain originates from a study of OX40 agonist ivuxolimab in advanced cancers. The assay was immunoSEQ multiplex PCR, and TCRdb's table has in-frame clones only and misses some. The data hold some 50,000 clones, with approximately 91% observed a single time. The CDR3 consists of 14 residues. The V gene lost 1 base and the J gene lost 0 bases, with 5 bases spanning the gap. Germline lookup yields CDR1 SGHRS and CDR2 YFSETQ. Autoimmune disease history or systemic immunosuppression excluded patients. The V gene is TRBV5-1, the J gene TRBJ2-1; D is unclear. This sequence originates from an adult with an advanced solid tumor such as melanoma, head and neck, liver or kidney cancer. The material was CD4+ or CD8+ T cells sorted from blood, obtained in a trial of the OX40 agonist ivuxolimab. As DNA, the CDR3 is TGCGCCAGCAGCTTGTACAGCTCCTACAATGAGCAGTTCTTC. Translated, it gives CASSLYSSYNEQFF.